This T cell receptor beta chain stems from a study of T cell repertoires in cytomegalovirus infection. This clonotype was seen many times. TCRdb re-analysed the reads in MiXCR, keeping a single row per CDR3 protein. The sample carries 200,000 to 250,000 distinct CDR3 sequences, 12% recorded once. Germline trimming cut 6 bases from V and 0 bases from J; bases unmatched to any gene: 7. The length of the CDR3 is 16 residues. Looked up from germline, CDR1 is SGHTA and CDR2 is FQGNSA. The chain is built from TRBV7-2 and TRBJ1-5, with TRBD1 identical over 8 bases. The sequence was obtained from a human donor in good health (CMV status not recorded). Some clones in this sample may be carry-over from other donors' samples. Material: PBMCs. The CDR3 DNA reads as TGTGCCAGCAGTTCGAGACAGGGGAATAGCAATCAGCCCCAGCATTTT. Translating it yields CASSSRQGNSNQPQHF.